The 16 T cell receptor beta chains in this list originate from one sample, sequenced in a study of T-cell memory formation after mild COVID-19. TCRdb independently ran MiXCR on the 5' RACE reads; one entry per CDR3 protein. The data show about 160,000 distinct CDR3 sequences, roughly 31% seen once. Sequencing used PBMCs or a T cell subset sorted from them (not recorded which). These receptor sequences come from an adult woman who had mild COVID-19 (a few samples of this study predate the infection). Cell type and time point are not known.

The chain joins TRBV5-1 to TRBJ2-7; the D gene could be TRBD1 or TRBD2 (6 bases each). This CDR3 region has 15 residues. The V gene's germline CDR1 is SGHRS and CDR2 YFSETQ. V was pared by 4 bases and J by 3 bases, with 17 bases between. The CDR3 protein is CASSPGARNHYEQYF. Here the CDR3 DNA reads TGCGCCAGCAGCCCGGGGGCCAGAAATCACTACGAGCAGTACTTC.

The chain has TRBV4-3 and TRBJ1-1; a possible D gene is TRBD1 (6 bases). V was clipped by 0 bases and J by 4 bases, with 9 bases between them. CDR3 length: 14 amino acids. CDR1 is LGHNA, CDR2 YSLEER, per germline. The CDR3 is CASSQEGASTEAFF. The CDR3 region has the DNA TGCGCCAGCAGCCAAGAGGGGGCGAGCACTGAAGCTTTCTTT.

The rearrangement links TRBV7-9 to TRBJ2-1; 11 bases fit TRBD1. The CDR3 sequence is 16 residues long. The J segment lost 8 bases and the V segment lost 5 bases, leaving 11 bases of the junction unmatched. Germline V gene sequence: CDR1 SEHNR, CDR2 FQNEAQ (reference sequence). CDR3 protein: CASSPSNPGQGDEQFF. CDR3 in DNA: TGTGCCAGCAGCCCCTCTAATCCGGGACAGGGGGATGAGCAGTTCTTC.

This clonotype has more than one count but fewer than ten. The V and J genes are TRBV24-1 and TRBJ1-1; D ambiguous. The CDR3 is made up of 10 amino acids. Germline V gene data show CDR1 as KGHDR and CDR2 as SFDVKD. V was shortened by 7 bases and J by 6 bases, with 5 bases between the two germline ends. The CDR3 region is CATRKPEAFF. The CDR3, as DNA: TGTGCCACCAGGAAACCTGAAGCTTTCTTT.

This clonotype was detected a few times. V gene TRBV15 combines with J gene TRBJ1-3; 8 bases match TRBD1. This CDR3 is 15 amino acids long. The J segment lost 0 bases and the V segment lost 5 bases, leaving 3 bases of the junction unmatched. Germline V gives CDR1 LNHNV, CDR2 YYDKDF (reference sequence). For the CDR3, the DNA is TGTGCCACCAGCCGTGACAGGGGCTCTGGAAACACCATATATTTT. Its protein is CATSRDRGSGNTIYF.

This clonotype was counted a few times. The V gene is TRBV9, the J gene TRBJ2-3; D is unclear. V was clipped by 0 bases and J by 2 bases, with 4 bases between them. CDR1 and CDR2 (germline): SGDLS, YYNGEE. The CDR3 runs to 13 residues. The CDR3 protein is CASSVADTDTQYF. CDR3 DNA: TGTGCCAGCAGCGTAGCGGACACAGATACGCAGTATTTT.

This clonotype was seen once. The chain is built from TRBV5-1 and TRBJ2-7, with D hard to call. The V end lost 0 bases, the J end lost 3 bases, and 7 bases lay between the germline ends. Germline lookup yields CDR1 SGHRS and CDR2 YFSETQ. The CDR3 has 13 amino acids. CDR3 protein: CASSLAAHYEQYF. The CDR3 nucleotides read TGCGCCAGCAGCTTGGCCGCACACTACGAGCAGTACTTC.

The table lists this clonotype with a few counts. The chain combines TRBV6-1 with TRBJ2-3, with D perhaps being TRBD1 or TRBD2 (5 bases each). The CDR3 contains 15 residues. Germline values: CDR1 MNHNS, CDR2 SASEGT. The germline V and J ends were trimmed by 6 bases and 1 base, with 14 bases remaining between them. This CDR3 is CASRPPGRRTDTQYF. CDR3 coding DNA: TGTGCCAGCAGGCCCCCGGGACGTCGCACAGATACGCAGTATTTT.

The genes are TRBV18 and TRBJ2-2, with 9 bases that match TRBD2. This CDR3 comprises 17 residues. The ends lost 1 base at V and 4 bases at J; junction bases unmatched: 7. Germline V gives CDR1 KGHSH, CDR2 LQKENI. CDR3 loop: CASSPRSSGIPTGELFF. The CDR3 bases are TGTGCCAGCTCACCACGGTCTAGCGGGATACCCACCGGGGAGCTGTTTTTT.

This clonotype was observed a few times. The gene calls are TRBV20-1 and TRBJ2-7; possibly TRBD1 for D (5 bases). The CDR3 runs 15 residues. CDR1 and CDR2 (germline): DFQATT, SNEGSKA (reference sequence). V shed 0 bases and J shed 2 bases, with 14 bases lying between them. The CDR3 nucleotides are TGCAGTGCTAGAGATGGGGCAGGGAAGGCCTACGAGCAGTACTTC. It specifies CSARDGAGKAYEQYF.

V is TRBV30 and J is TRBJ1-4; TRBD1 is a possible D gene (5 bases). The germline gives CDR1 GTSNPN, CDR2 SVGIG (reference sequence). This CDR3 contains 13 residues. Trimming stripped 1 base from V and 8 bases from J, with 11 bases between. CDR3: CAWSGGIVEKLFF. The CDR3 DNA sequence: TGTGCCTGGAGTGGGGGGATAGTGGAAAAACTGTTTTTT.

Only a few counts were recorded for this clonotype. The chain links TRBV20-1 to TRBJ1-1; D ambiguous. Germline V lookup: CDR1 DFQATT, CDR2 SNEGSKA (reference sequence). The CDR3 spans 13 residues. V lost 4 bases and J lost 0, with 9 bases in between. The CDR3 coding sequence is TGCAGTGCTAAGGCAGGTATGAACACTGAAGCTTTCTTT. Translated, it gives CSAKAGMNTEAFF.

The chain employs TRBV10-2 and TRBJ1-3; no clear D gene. This CDR3 has 11 residues. Germline assignment: CDR1 WSHSY and CDR2 SAAADI. V was clipped by 5 bases and J by 7 bases, with 6 bases between them. The CDR3 sequence is CASSSRNTIYF. The CDR3 region has the DNA TGCGCCAGCAGTTCGCGGAACACCATATATTTT.

J is TRBJ2-1 and V is TRBV5-1, with TRBD1 as a possible D gene (6 bases). The CDR3 consists of 14 residues. The germline CDR1 and CDR2 sequences are SGHRS and YFSETQ. Trimming pared 0 bases from V and 2 bases from J, leaving 6 bases between. In DNA form, the CDR3 reads TGCGCCAGCAGCTTGGGACAGGCCTACAATGAGCAGTTCTTC. This gives the protein CASSLGQAYNEQFF.

V usage is TRBV15 and J usage is TRBJ2-3, with D unresolved. The germline V gene encodes CDR1 LNHNV and CDR2 YYDKDF (reference sequence). V was pared by 0 bases and J by 4 bases, with 5 bases between. This CDR3 contains 13 residues. CDR3 region: CATSRERPDTQYF. As DNA, the CDR3 is TGTGCCACCAGCAGAGAGCGACCAGATACGCAGTATTTT.

CDR3 DNA sequence: TGTGCCAGCAGCTTCCCCTCCGAGGGTTTGAACACTGAAGCTTTCTTT. Its translation is CASSFPSEGLNTEAFF. This chain joins TRBV27 and TRBJ1-1; no firm D call. Per the germline V gene, CDR1 is MNHEY and CDR2 is SMNVEV (reference sequence). The CDR3 extends over 16 amino acids. The V end was cut by 6 bases, the J end by 0 bases, with 17 bases between.